The source of this TCR beta chain is a study of T cells in localized non-small cell lung cancer. Regarding the study as a whole: Heterogeneity within the tumor remains possible, as just one region underwent sequencing. T cell clonality was highest in uninvolved adjacent lung, above tumor. Prolonged overall survival went with higher T cell density in the blood. For the top 100 tumor clones, a median approximately 61 also appeared in adjacent lung.

Note on this clone: The antigen is unknown.

The V end lost 7 bases, the J end lost 3 bases, and 16 bases lay between the germline ends. CDR1 and CDR2 from the germline V gene are MNHEY and SMNVEV (reference sequence). This CDR3 region has 16 residues. The protocol was immunoSEQ multiplex PCR, while the TCRdb copy is restricted to in-frame clones and leaves out a portion. Seen here are 41,000 or so clones, 85% to 90% observed once, and the top ten hold about 2.5%. The source material was peripheral blood, sampled before any cancer treatment. This sequence originates from a female donor of 60 years or more with stage I squamous cell lung carcinoma. The genes are TRBV27 and TRBJ2-6, with a possible D match to TRBD2 (5 bases). The CDR3 sequence is CASTPEGSLGANVLTF. As DNA, the CDR3 is TGTGCCAGCACCCCCGAGGGCAGTCTTGGGGCCAACGTCCTGACTTTC.